The 14 T cell receptor beta chains below were found in one sample sequenced in a study of human thymus T cells. Thymus tissue for the work was resected from patients undergoing corrective heart surgery. Profiled with immunoSEQ multiplex PCR; TCRdb holds only in-frame clones, not every one. The profile covers 55,000 to 85,000 clones, with 90% to 95% appearing a single time and approximately 0.032% taken by the ten largest. The sequenced sample consisted of thymus tissue. The receptors shown here come from a girl less than two years old with a congenital heart defect but otherwise immunologically healthy.

V usage is TRBV28 and J usage is TRBJ1-3; D remains unclear. V was cut by 4 bases and J by 4 bases, with 11 bases left in between. This CDR3 has 14 residues. CDR1 is MDHEN and CDR2 is SYDVKM in the germline V gene. The CDR3 DNA sequence: TGTGCCAGCAGTTCGGACGACATGGGAAACACCATATATTTT. It specifies CASSSDDMGNTIYF.

This chain connects TRBV4-1 to TRBJ2-1, with D unresolved. V shed 4 bases and J shed 0 bases, with 22 bases lying between them. Germline V gives CDR1 MGHRA, CDR2 YSYEKL. The CDR3 spans 19 residues. The CDR3 is CASSPKSGGRLSSYNEQFF. DNA of the CDR3: TGCGCCAGCAGCCCGAAGTCAGGCGGAAGATTGAGCTCCTACAATGAGCAGTTCTTC.

The V gene is TRBV9, the J gene TRBJ2-2; perhaps TRBD1 as D (5 bases). Trimming pared 4 bases from V and 3 bases from J, leaving 19 bases between. The CDR3 totals 17 residues. Germline-derived CDR1 and CDR2 are SGDLS and YYNGEE. This CDR3 is CASSPLTHQGDTGELFF. For the CDR3, the DNA is TGTGCCAGCAGCCCATTAACCCATCAAGGGGACACCGGGGAGCTGTTTTTT.

The rearrangement uses TRBV19 and TRBJ2-2; 8 nucleotides line up with TRBD1. Germline V lookup: CDR1 LNHDA, CDR2 SQIVND (reference sequence). V was clipped by 0 bases and J by 0 bases; unmatched bases: 6. This CDR3 is 18 amino acids long. The CDR3 sequence is CASSIDPGTGSNTGELFF. The CDR3 DNA follows: TGTGCCAGTAGTATAGACCCCGGGACAGGTTCGAACACCGGGGAGCTGTTTTTT.

The chain is built from TRBV15 and TRBJ2-2, with D perhaps matching TRBD2 (5 bases). Per the germline V gene, CDR1 is LNHNV and CDR2 is YYDKDF (reference sequence). The CDR3 spans 16 residues. V lost 0 bases, J lost 5 bases, and 13 bases lay in between. This CDR3 reads CATSRERLALTGELFF. The CDR3 region has the DNA TGTGCCACCAGCAGAGAGCGGCTAGCCTTAACCGGGGAGCTGTTTTTT.

The CDR3 spells CASSLNFLAGVETQYF. CDR3 nucleotide sequence: TGTGCCAGCAGTTTAAATTTCCTAGCGGGAGTGGAGACCCAGTACTTC. The rearrangement joins TRBV27 to TRBJ2-5, with TRBD2 matching 10 bases. CDR1 MNHEY and CDR2 SMNVEV come from the germline V gene (reference sequence). This CDR3 is built from 16 residues. The J segment lost 5 bases and the V segment lost 2 bases, leaving 8 bases of the junction unmatched.

The V gene is TRBV14, the J gene TRBJ2-4, with 7 nucleotides matching TRBD1. Germline CDR1 is SGHDN and CDR2 is FVKESK. J was trimmed by 0 bases and V by 4 bases; bases with no gene match: 3. The CDR3 is 15 amino acids. The CDR3 spells CASSRTGGAKNIQYF. The DNA for the CDR3 is TGTGCCAGCAGCCGGACAGGAGGAGCCAAAAACATTCAGTACTTC.

This chain connects TRBV11-2 to TRBJ1-4, with unresolved D. Germline V gene data show CDR1 as SGHAT and CDR2 as FQNNGV. The CDR3 has 18 amino acids. V was shortened by 6 bases and J by 4 bases, with 24 bases between the two germline ends. DNA of the CDR3: TGTGCCAGCAGGAAAAGGCCCAGTCTAAGGTCGAATAATGAAAAACTGTTTTTT. As protein: CASRKRPSLRSNNEKLFF.

The CDR3 protein is CASRTQGFQETQYF. The DNA for the CDR3 is TGCGCCAGCAGAACACAGGGATTTCAGGAGACCCAGTACTTC. The rearrangement links TRBV5-1 to TRBJ2-5; perhaps TRBD1 as D (6 bases). Germline V gene sequence: CDR1 SGHRS, CDR2 YFSETQ. This CDR3 contains 14 residues. V was trimmed by 5 bases and J by 5 bases, leaving 16 bases between them.

CDR3 loop: CASSPQRGAGLEAFF. The DNA for the CDR3 is TGTGCCAGCTCACCTCAGAGGGGGGCGGGTTTAGAAGCTTTCTTT. The V and J genes are TRBV18 and TRBJ1-1; perhaps TRBD1 as D (6 bases). V was cut by 3 bases and J by 8 bases, with 19 bases left in between. CDR1 and CDR2 (germline): KGHSH, LQKENI. The CDR3 sequence is 15 residues long.

The V gene is TRBV29-1, the J gene TRBJ2-7; possible D gene TRBD1, 7 bases. Trimming removed 6 bases from V and 4 bases from J, with 19 bases in between. The CDR3 length is 14 residues. Germline V gene lookup returns CDR1 SQVTM and CDR2 ANQGSEA. The CDR3: CSVLIPTGRYEQYF. For the CDR3, the DNA is TGCAGCGTCCTCATACCGACAGGGAGGTACGAGCAGTACTTC.

V is TRBV6-6 and J is TRBJ1-1; D call uncertain. CDR1 is MNHNY, CDR2 SVGAGI, per germline (reference sequence). V lost 5 bases and J 10 bases, leaving 11 bases between the germline ends. This CDR3 has 11 amino acids. The CDR3 nucleotides are TGTGCCAGCAGTGGAAGCAGTGGAGCTTTCTTT. Its protein product is CASSGSSGAFF.

This chain joins TRBV18 and TRBJ2-1; either TRBD1 or TRBD2 may fit D (5 bases each). The germline CDR1 and CDR2 sequences are KGHSH and LQKENI. V lost 3 bases and J lost 6, with 15 bases in between. The CDR3 has 15 amino acids. The CDR3 region has the DNA TGTGCCAGCTCACCGAACGGGACGGCCGGCAATGAGCAGTTCTTC. Encoded protein: CASSPNGTAGNEQFF.

J is TRBJ2-7 and V is TRBV5-6, with unresolved D. V was pared by 3 bases and J by 3 bases, with 13 bases between. Germline V gene data show CDR1 as SGHDT and CDR2 as YYEEEE. The CDR3 has 14 amino acids. The CDR3 bases are TGTGCCAGCAGCTGTCATGGGAACTTCTACGAGCAGTACTTC. Translated: CASSCHGNFYEQYF. Complete variable domain (other parts from reference TRBV5-6 and TRBJ2-7): DAGVTQSPTHLIKTRGQQVTLRCSPKSGHDTVSWYQQALGQGPQFIFQYYEEEERQRGNFPDRFSGHQFPNYSSELNVNALLLGDSALYLCASSCHGNFYEQYFGPGTRLTVT.